A selection of T cell receptor beta chains follows, all from one sample in a study of early T cells in non-severe SARS-CoV-2 infection. TCRdb passed the 5' RACE reads through MiXCR, listing each CDR3 protein once. The table includes around 68,000 distinct CDR3 sequences, approximately 6.1% detected once. The input for sequencing was whole blood, taken at baseline. These receptors came from an adult who was a healthcare worker with PCR-confirmed SARS-CoV-2 infection or an uninfected control (not recorded which). Each CDR3 is given with its conserved first and last residue.

j_call,cdr3_length,v_call,cdr3_aa
TRBJ1-4,15,TRBV5-1,CASSPGQRTNEKLFF
TRBJ1-1,14,TRBV29-1,CSVTMAATNTEAFF
TRBJ2-7,16,TRBV5-4,CASSSGQSNTPYEQYF
TRBJ1-6,13,TRBV7-2,CASSLGPNSPLHF
TRBJ2-5,13,TRBV11-3,CASSLEAEETQYF
TRBJ2-7,12,TRBV10-3,CAISGDSYEQYF
TRBJ2-1,12,TRBV29-1,CSVKEGGNEQFF
TRBJ1-2,14,TRBV20-1,CSGRLTDANYGYTF
TRBJ2-5,13,TRBV7-2,CASSLTKEKNGFF
TRBJ2-3,21,TRBV5-8,CASSLGVVGLAGLKLEDTQYF
TRBJ2-7,14,TRBV2,CASTVSGVPYEQYF
TRBJ2-3,15,TRBV20-1,CSASNIAANTDTQYF
TRBJ1-3,17,TRBV18,CASSPLETGGAGNTIYF
TRBJ2-3,14,TRBV27,CASKPSGRGDTQYF
TRBJ2-6,18,TRBV5-8,CASSLSGTGPTGANVLTF
TRBJ2-7,14,TRBV28,CASSLRATVYEQYF
TRBJ1-3,15,TRBV28,CASSQGTASGNTIYF
TRBJ2-2,17,TRBV9,CASSVGATSGSAGELFF
TRBJ2-1,18,TRBV15,CATSREIELAGVDNEQFF
TRBJ2-1,13,TRBV10-2,CASSELVERDPFF
TRBJ2-3,14,TRBV5-1,CASRSGGRTDTQYF
TRBJ2-5,11,TRBV20-1,CSARRSETQYF
TRBJ1-4,15,TRBV5-4,CASSLSLSTNEKLFF
TRBJ2-1,13,TRBV7-9,CASRHAGNNEQFF
TRBJ1-2,14,TRBV28,CASSLALWPFGYTF
TRBJ2-1,13,TRBV12-3/TRBV12-4,CAGGLAGNNEQFF
TRBJ2-1,20,TRBV14,CASSQDGVGRALSSYNEQFF
TRBJ1-5,15,TRBV28,CASSFQGKRNQPQHF
TRBJ2-3,15,TRBV20-1,CSARDGVGWADTQYF
TRBJ2-1,20,TRBV18,CASSPQSPSSGAPSYNEQFF
TRBJ2-2,14,TRBV6-1,CASSEQGSSGELFF
TRBJ2-1,16,TRBV27,CASSFGTAGGADEQFF
TRBJ2-7,15,TRBV5-1,CASSSFPPGHYEQYF
TRBJ1-6,15,TRBV27,CASSLSGRGNSPLHF
TRBJ2-1,18,TRBV12-2,CASRLLLQRTSVQHEQFF
TRBJ2-5,14,TRBV5-1,CASSLSAVQETQYF
TRBJ1-2,17,TRBV28,CASRLQGIRIGRYGYTF